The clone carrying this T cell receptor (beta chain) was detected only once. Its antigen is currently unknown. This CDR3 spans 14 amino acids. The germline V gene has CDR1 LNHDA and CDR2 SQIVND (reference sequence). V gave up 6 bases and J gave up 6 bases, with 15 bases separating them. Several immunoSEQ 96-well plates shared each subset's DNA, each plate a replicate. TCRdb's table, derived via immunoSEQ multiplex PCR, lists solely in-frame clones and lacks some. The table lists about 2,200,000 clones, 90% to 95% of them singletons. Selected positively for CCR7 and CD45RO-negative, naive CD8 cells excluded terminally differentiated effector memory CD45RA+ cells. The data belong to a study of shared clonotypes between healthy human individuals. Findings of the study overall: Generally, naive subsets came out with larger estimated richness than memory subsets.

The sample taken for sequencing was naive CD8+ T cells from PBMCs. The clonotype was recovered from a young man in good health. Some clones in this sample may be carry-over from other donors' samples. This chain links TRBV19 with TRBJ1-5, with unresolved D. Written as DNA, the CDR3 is TGTGCCAGTAGCCCCGCTAGAAGAGGTCAGCCCCAGCATTTT. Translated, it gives CASSPARRGQPQHF.